Listed below are T cell receptor beta chains from one sample, sequenced in a study of blood T cell repertoires in COVID-19. Assay used: immunoSEQ multiplex PCR; TCRdb lists only in-frame clones, some missing. The sample carries about 210,000 clones, around 81% recorded once. The sequencing input was peripheral blood. These receptors originate from a human donor in a cohort sampled during active COVID-19. CDR3s include the opening cysteine and the closing phenylalanine or tryptophan. The D gene is left open where the match is weak. Some rows have no size entry. The others give once, few or many, or a class for an expanded clone.

v_gene	d_gene	j_gene	abundance	CDR3aa	CDR3nt
TRBV15	TRBD1	TRBJ2-7	.	CATSLRRGTGIYEQYF	TGTGCCACCAGCCTACGCAGGGGGACAGGGATCTACGAGCAGTACTTC
TRBV3-1/TRBV3-2	.	TRBJ1-3	.	CASSPVTASGNTIYF	TGTGCCAGCAGCCCAGTGACAGCGTCTGGAAACACCATATATTTT
TRBV4-1	.	TRBJ1-5	.	CASSLHSTASNQPQHF	TGCGCCAGCAGCCTACACTCGACAGCGAGCAATCAGCCCCAGCATTTT
TRBV18	TRBD2	TRBJ2-3	few	CASSPPGLAGEGNTQYF	TGTGCCAGCTCACCACCGGGACTAGCGGGAGAGGGAAATACGCAGTATTTT
TRBV3-1/TRBV3-2	.	TRBJ2-7	.	CASSQASGSSYEQYF	TGTGCCAGCAGCCAAGCCAGCGGTAGCTCCTACGAGCAGTACTTC
TRBV7-2	.	TRBJ2-3	.	CASSFLIPGGTDTQYF	TGTGCCAGCAGCTTTTTGATCCCGGGGGGCACAGATACGCAGTATTTT
TRBV7-9	.	TRBJ2-7	.	CASSLVQGPYEQYF	TGTGCCAGCAGCCTAGTCCAGGGTCCCTACGAGCAGTACTTC
TRBV7-2	TRBD1	TRBJ2-5	.	CASSLRRARGSQETQYF	TGTGCCAGCAGCTTACGTAGGGCCAGGGGGTCCCAAGAGACCCAGTACTTC
TRBV5-1	TRBD1	TRBJ1-4	.	CASSSGGTGGSLANEKLFF	TGCGCCAGCAGCTCCGGGGGGACAGGGGGATCCCTCGCTAATGAAAAACTGTTTTTT
TRBV28	.	TRBJ1-1	.	CASSSRALGTEAFF	TGTGCCAGCAGTTCGAGGGCTCTCGGCACTGAAGCTTTCTTT
TRBV3-1/TRBV3-2	TRBD2	TRBJ2-3	.	CASSSGRAQDTQYF	TGTGCCAGCAGCAGCGGGAGGGCCCAAGATACGCAGTATTTT